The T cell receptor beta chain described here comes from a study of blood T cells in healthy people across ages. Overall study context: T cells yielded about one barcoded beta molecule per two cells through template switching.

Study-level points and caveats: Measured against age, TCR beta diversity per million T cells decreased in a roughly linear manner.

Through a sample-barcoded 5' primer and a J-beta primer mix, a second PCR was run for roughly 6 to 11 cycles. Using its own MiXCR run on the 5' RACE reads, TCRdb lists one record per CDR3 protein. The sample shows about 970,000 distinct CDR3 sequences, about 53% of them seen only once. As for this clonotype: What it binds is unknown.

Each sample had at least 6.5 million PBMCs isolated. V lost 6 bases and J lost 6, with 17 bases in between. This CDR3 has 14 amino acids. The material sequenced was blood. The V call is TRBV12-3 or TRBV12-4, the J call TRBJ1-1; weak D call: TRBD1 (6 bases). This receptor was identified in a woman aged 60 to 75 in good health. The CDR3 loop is CASSWKTGYAEAFF. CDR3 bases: TGTGCCAGCAGCTGGAAAACAGGGTACGCTGAAGCTTTCTTT.